The subject of this entry is one T cell receptor beta chain. The antigen is not known. The data originate from a study of cytotoxic CD8 clonotypes in ibrutinib-treated CLL. Study as a whole: Partial response occurred in around 24 patients and complete response in 2; at median about 70 months, approximately 15 remained remitted and about twelve progressed.

The data were produced by immunoSEQ multiplex PCR, yet TCRdb's version contains in-frame clones alone and is incomplete. The table shows approximately 120,000 clones, with approximately 81% occurring only once. V was trimmed by 3 bases and J by 6 bases, leaving 18 bases between them. The V gene's germline CDR1 is MNHEY and CDR2 SMNVEV (reference sequence). The CDR3 extends over 15 amino acids. Whole-study results and caveats: Clonality at baseline surpassed age-matched healthy donors and tracked circulating CD8+ T-cell counts. There were differences in sampling times between sustained-remission and progressing patients. With treatment, public clonotypes, which were uncommon, either contracted or remained stable.

This TCR derives from a human donor with chronic lymphocytic leukemia. The starting material was PBMCs, obtained after 24 months of ibrutinib treatment. This chain uses TRBV27 with TRBJ2-7, with D uncertain. The CDR3 DNA reads TGTGCCAGCAGTTTCAATGCAAATTTCAACGGCGAGCAGTACTTC. This encodes CASSFNANFNGEQYF.